This TCR beta chain was identified during a study of vaccination effects on CD4 cells after COVID-19. Background on the study: Three convalescent patients were sampled both early and late post-vaccination.

Notes on this clone: What it recognizes is unknown.

Having been cultured for 10 days, the cells underwent CD4+ T cell isolation. PCR confirmed that the person was infected with SARS-CoV-2 between March and December 2020. Vaccination of participants consisted of two doses of either the BNT162b2 or mRNA-1273 vaccine. General study points: Few convalescent patients, and no early post-infection timepoints, were available to the study.

The data were produced by immunoSEQ multiplex PCR, yet TCRdb's version contains in-frame clones alone and is incomplete. The sample shows under 40,000 clones, about 68% of them seen only once. V was shortened by 4 bases and J by 4 bases, with 14 bases between the two germline ends. The CDR3 runs 14 residues. Per germline, CDR1 SGHTS and CDR2 YDEGEE. This TCR was recovered from a human donor who had a prior SARS-CoV-2 infection. The chain has TRBV5-8 and TRBJ2-5; D possibly corresponds to TRBD2 (6 bases). The sequenced sample was CD4+ T cells from PBMCs cultured without peptide, obtained after COVID-19 vaccination. The CDR3 is CASSTDYGLETQYF. CDR3 DNA: TGTGCCAGCAGCACGGACTATGGTTTAGAGACCCAGTACTTC.